This TCR beta chain was recovered during a study of T cell responses to AZD1222 COVID-19 vaccine. Germline CDR1 reads GTSNPN; CDR2 reads SVGIG (reference sequence). V lost 4 bases and J 0 bases, leaving 13 bases between the germline ends. This CDR3 contains 15 residues. Libraries were prepared by immunoSEQ multiplex PCR; TCRdb keeps only in-frame clonotypes and omits some of them. The sample shows some 200,000 clones, roughly 94% of them seen only once. The chain uses TRBV30 and TRBJ2-1; D ambiguous. The receptor's source is an adult who received the MenACWY meningococcal vaccine as a control. The starting material was peripheral blood, obtained 28 days after the second dose of the MenACWY control vaccine. The CDR3 DNA is TGTGCCTGGACTGGAGCCCCTGGCTCCTACAATGAGCAGTTCTTC. Translation gives CAWTGAPGSYNEQFF.